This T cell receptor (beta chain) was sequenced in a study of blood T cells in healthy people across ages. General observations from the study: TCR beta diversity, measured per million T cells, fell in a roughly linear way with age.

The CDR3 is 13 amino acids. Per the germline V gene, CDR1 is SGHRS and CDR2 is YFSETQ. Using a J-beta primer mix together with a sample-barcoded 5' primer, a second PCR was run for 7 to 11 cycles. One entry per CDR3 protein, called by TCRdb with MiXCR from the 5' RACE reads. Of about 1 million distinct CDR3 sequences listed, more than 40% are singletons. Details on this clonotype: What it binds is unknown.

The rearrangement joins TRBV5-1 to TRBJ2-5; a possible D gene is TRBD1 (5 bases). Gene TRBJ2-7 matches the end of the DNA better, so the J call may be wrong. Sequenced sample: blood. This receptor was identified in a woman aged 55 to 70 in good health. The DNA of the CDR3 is TGCGCCAGCAGCGGGCAGGGCATGTACGAGCAGTACTTC. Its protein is CASSGQGMYEQYF.